This entry lists 23 T cell receptor beta chains sequenced from one sample in a study of blood T cell repertoires in COVID-19 (dated by TCRdb to the early 2020s). Library preparation used the immunoSEQ multiplex PCR assay. TCRdb mirrors the immuneACCESS table, restricted to in-frame sequences. Some clones are absent from its copies; in checked studies, under half trace to an unresolved V gene, and the reason for the others is unknown. The sample contains 150,000 or so clones, roughly 86% of them found a single time. The ten largest clones represent roughly 15% of the sample. Sequenced: peripheral blood. Source of these receptors: a human donor with acute or convalescent COVID-19. The donor label of this sample is uncertain.

This clone came up once. The V call is TRBV6-5, the J call TRBJ1-1, with D perhaps matching TRBD1 (6 bases). Germline V gene sequence: CDR1 MNHEY, CDR2 SVGAGI. V gave up 7 bases and J gave up 5 bases, with 14 bases separating them. The CDR3 runs 13 residues. CDR3 in amino acids: CASTQGLWTEAFF. As DNA, the CDR3 is TGTGCCAGCACACAGGGACTATGGACTGAAGCTTTCTTT.

This CDR3 is CASRPGGGQPQHF. CDR3 bases: TGTGCCAGCAGGCCGGGTGGTGGTCAGCCCCAGCATTTT. The J gene is TRBJ1-5, the V gene TRBV6-5; no firm D call. The CDR3 covers 13 residues. Trimming shortened V by 6 bases and J by 6 bases, and 12 bases separated the two germline ends. From germline, CDR1 is MNHEY and CDR2 SVGAGI.

The chain recombines TRBV20-1 with TRBJ2-1, with 7 bases aligning to TRBD2. Germline V gene sequence: CDR1 DFQATT, CDR2 SNEGSKA (reference sequence). Unmatched junction bases numbered 4, after V lost 3 bases and J lost 5 bases. The CDR3 totals 13 residues. Here the CDR3 reads CSASGDYHNEQFF. In DNA, the CDR3 is TGCAGTGCTAGTGGGGACTATCACAATGAGCAGTTCTTC.

The chain combines TRBV7-6 with TRBJ1-6; D call uncertain. The germline V gene has CDR1 SGHVS and CDR2 FNYEAQ. The length of the CDR3 is 15 residues. V lost 2 bases to trimming and J lost 0 bases, with 5 bases between them. DNA of the CDR3: TGTGCCAGCAGCTTAAAGAGCTCCTATAATTCACCCCTCCACTTT. This sequence encodes CASSLKSSYNSPLHF.

The CDR3 bases are TGCAGCGTTGAAGAGCCTAGGGGCTATGGCTACACCTTC. Translated: CSVEEPRGYGYTF. The chain recombines TRBV29-1 with TRBJ1-2; D may be TRBD1 (5 bases). Germline CDR1 and CDR2: SQVTM and ANQGSEA. The CDR3 runs 13 residues. Trimming left V 0 bases short and J 4 bases short, with 9 bases between.

The V call is TRBV5-1, the J call TRBJ2-5, with 9 nucleotides matching TRBD1. With V trimmed by 4 bases and J by 5 bases, 6 bases remained unmatched. This CDR3 has 14 residues. Per germline, CDR1 SGHRS and CDR2 YFSETQ. The CDR3 region has the DNA TGCGCCAGCAGCCCAGGACAGGGGTGGGAGACCCAGTACTTC. Translated, it gives CASSPGQGWETQYF.

V and J are TRBV2 and TRBJ1-5, with TRBD1 as a possible D gene (5 bases). V lost 3 bases and J 2 bases, leaving 11 bases between the germline ends. Germline V lookup: CDR1 SNHLY, CDR2 FYNNEI. There are 15 residues in the CDR3. The CDR3 DNA is TGTGCCAGCAGTGAGGGGGGTGTTGGCAATCAGCCCCAGCATTTT. Its translation: CASSEGGVGNQPQHF.

The chain is built from TRBV11-3 and TRBJ1-1; 8 nucleotides agree with TRBD1. This CDR3 spans 14 amino acids. CDR1 and CDR2 from the germline V gene are SGHNT and YENEEA. V was pared by 4 bases and J by 3 bases, with 4 bases of the junction left unmatched. The CDR3 sequence is CASSSGQGDTEAFF. The CDR3 DNA sequence: TGTGCCAGCAGCTCAGGACAGGGAGACACTGAAGCTTTCTTT.

The chain recombines TRBV2 with TRBJ2-5; possible D gene TRBD1, 6 bases. Germline CDR1 is SNHLY and CDR2 is FYNNEI. The V and J ends lost 3 bases and 4 bases respectively, with 15 bases between them. The CDR3 has 15 residues. As DNA, the CDR3 is TGTGCCAGCAGTGATATGTCAGGGGTCGGAGAGACCCAGTACTTC. Protein sequence: CASSDMSGVGETQYF.

The CDR3 DNA reads as TGTGCCAGCCGGGGGACCAAGACCACTGAAGCTTTCTTT. Protein sequence: CASRGTKTTEAFF. This sequence joins TRBV6-5 and TRBJ1-1; weak D call: TRBD1 (5 bases). V dropped 8 bases and J dropped 4 bases, with 14 bases sitting between them. Germline V gene lookup returns CDR1 MNHEY and CDR2 SVGAGI. The CDR3 runs 13 residues.

The CDR3 region has the DNA TGCGCCAGCAGCCAAGATCTGAACAGTTCCCCCTCTGGGGCCAACGTCCTGACTTTC. Its translation is CASSQDLNSSPSGANVLTF. The genes are TRBV4-1 and TRBJ2-6; D is ambiguous. The V gene lost 0 bases and the J gene lost 0 bases, with 15 bases spanning the gap. This CDR3 is built from 19 residues. Germline V gives CDR1 MGHRA, CDR2 YSYEKL.

The CDR3 reads CASSEQGGGYGYTF. Here the CDR3 DNA reads TGTGCCAGCAGTGAACAGGGAGGGGGGTATGGCTACACCTTC. The chain uses TRBV2 and TRBJ1-2; D possibly corresponds to TRBD1 (6 bases). Germline loops: CDR1 SNHLY, CDR2 FYNNEI. V dropped 2 bases and J dropped 5 bases, with 12 bases sitting between them. The CDR3 loop spans 14 amino acids.

The genes are TRBV5-1 and TRBJ1-3; D is unresolved. CDR3 length: 15 residues. CDR1 is SGHRS and CDR2 is YFSETQ in the germline V gene. Trimming shortened V by 0 bases and J by 1 base, and 8 bases separated the two germline ends. CDR3 residues: CASSLVPDSGNTIYF. DNA of the CDR3: TGCGCCAGCAGCTTGGTTCCAGATTCTGGAAACACCATATATTTT.

The rearrangement uses TRBV18 and TRBJ2-6; D remains ambiguous. Germline V CDR1 and CDR2: KGHSH, LQKENI. This CDR3 spans 17 amino acids. V gave up 5 bases and J gave up 4 bases, with 18 bases separating them. This chain's CDR3 is CASSETGPASGANVLTF. The DNA of the CDR3 is TGTGCCAGCTCAGAAACGGGTCCAGCCTCCGGGGCCAACGTCCTGACTTTC. The variable domain in full, completed from reference TRBV18 and TRBJ2-6, reads NAGVMQNPRHLVRRRGQEARLRCSPMKGHSHVYWYRQLPEEGLKFMVYLQKENIIDESGMPKERFSAEFPKEGPSILRIQQVVRGDSAAYFCASSETGPASGANVLTFGAGSRLTVL.

The CDR3 region is CASSQAAAQPQHF. CDR3 in DNA: TGTGCCAGCAGCCAAGCGGCGGCTCAGCCCCAGCATTTT. The chain couples TRBV3-1 (or the pseudogene TRBV3-2) to TRBJ1-5; D is unresolved. From germline, CDR1 is LGHDT and CDR2 YNNKEL (reference sequence). V lost 1 base to trimming and J lost 6 bases, with 7 bases between them. The CDR3 loop spans 13 amino acids.

The genes are TRBV12-3 or TRBV12-4 and TRBJ1-1; 7 nucleotides match TRBD1. V shed 8 bases and J 1 base; nucleotides not matched to a gene: 4. The CDR3 length is 13 residues. The CDR3 loop reads CASETGPNTEAFF. The CDR3 nucleotides read TGTGCCAGCGAGACAGGGCCGAACACTGAAGCTTTCTTT.

This clone was picked up one time. The chain couples TRBV5-6 to TRBJ1-1, with unresolved D. This CDR3 contains 14 residues. Trimming stripped 2 bases from V and 6 bases from J, with 14 bases between. The germline gives CDR1 SGHDT, CDR2 YYEEEE. The CDR3 DNA follows: TGTGCCAGCAGCTTAGGGCTGGGGAGGTCTGAAGCTTTCTTT. This gives the protein CASSLGLGRSEAFF.

This clone was counted a single time. The CDR3 protein is CATSAKRGAYQPQHF. The CDR3 nucleotides are TGTGCCACCAGCGCCAAACGCGGGGCCTATCAGCCCCAGCATTTT. This chain connects TRBV15 to TRBJ1-5; TRBD1 might be the D (5 bases). This CDR3 comprises 15 residues. Trimming removed 5 bases from V and 5 bases from J, with 16 bases in between. Germline values: CDR1 LNHNV, CDR2 YYDKDF (reference sequence).

The genes are TRBV30 and TRBJ1-2, with a tentative D call TRBD1 (6 bases). CDR3 length: 11 residues. The V end lost 0 bases, the J end lost 7 bases, and 6 bases lay between the germline ends. Germline V lookup: CDR1 GTSNPN, CDR2 SVGIG (reference sequence). CDR3 protein: CAWSVQGGYTF. DNA of the CDR3: TGTGCCTGGAGTGTACAGGGTGGCTACACCTTC.

The chain has TRBV6-5 and TRBJ1-1, with 8 bases matching TRBD1. Germline V lookup: CDR1 MNHEY, CDR2 SVGAGI. V lost 0 bases to trimming and J lost 7 bases; unmatched junction nucleotides: 4. CDR3 length equals 14 residues. The CDR3 nucleotides are TGTGCCAGCAGTTACTCCAGACAGGGGATTGAAGCTTTCTTT. The encoded protein is CASSYSRQGIEAFF.

The rearrangement links TRBV6-5 to TRBJ1-1, with 7 bases matching TRBD1. The CDR3 loop spans 14 amino acids. The trim removed 10 bases at V and 6 bases at J, leaving 14 bases unmatched. The germline gives CDR1 MNHEY, CDR2 SVGAGI. The CDR3 nucleotides are TGTGCCACCCTCCCGACAGGGAGGATCCCTGAAGCTTTCTTT. Translated, it gives CATLPTGRIPEAFF.

J is TRBJ2-7 and V is TRBV6-5, with 11 bases fitting TRBD1. This CDR3 comprises 13 residues. Per germline, CDR1 MNHEY and CDR2 SVGAGI. J was trimmed by 6 bases and V by 6 bases; bases with no gene match: 4. The CDR3 nucleotides read TGTGCCAGCAGACCCGGGACAGGGGGCGAGCAGTACTTC. This gives the protein CASRPGTGGEQYF.

The rearrangement uses TRBV7-8 and TRBJ2-4; TRBD2 is a possible D gene (6 bases). The V gene lost 5 bases and the J gene lost 5 bases, with 16 bases spanning the gap. CDR1 and CDR2 (germline): SGHVS, FQNEAQ. This CDR3 is 15 amino acids long. The CDR3 region is CASSAGGSLENIQYF. Written as DNA, the CDR3 is TGTGCCAGCAGCGCCGGAGGGAGCTTGGAAAACATTCAGTACTTC.